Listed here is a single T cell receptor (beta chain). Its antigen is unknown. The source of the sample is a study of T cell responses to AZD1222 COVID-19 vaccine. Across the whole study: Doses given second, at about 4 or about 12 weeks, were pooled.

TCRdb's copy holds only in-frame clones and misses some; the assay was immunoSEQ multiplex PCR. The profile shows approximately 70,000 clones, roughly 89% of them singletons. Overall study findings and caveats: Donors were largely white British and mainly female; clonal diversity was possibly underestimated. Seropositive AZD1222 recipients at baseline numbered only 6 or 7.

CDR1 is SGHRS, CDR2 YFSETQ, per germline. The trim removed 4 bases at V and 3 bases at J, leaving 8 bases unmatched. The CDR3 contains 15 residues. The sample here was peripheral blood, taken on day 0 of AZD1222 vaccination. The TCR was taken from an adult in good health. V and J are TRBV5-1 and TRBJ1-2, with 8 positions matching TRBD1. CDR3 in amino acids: CASSPEQGVYYGYTF. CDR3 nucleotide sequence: TGCGCCAGCAGCCCCGAACAGGGGGTTTACTATGGCTACACCTTC.